Below, one TCR beta chain is given with its context. The CDR3 has 12 residues. Germline V gives CDR1 LGHDT, CDR2 YNNKEL (reference sequence). With 3 bases removed from V and 7 bases from J, the gap between germline ends came to 10 bases. The sample is drawn from a study of blood T cell repertoires in COVID-19. About the research overall: From T cells, B-cell-depleted T cells, or PBMCs came the material, which was cDNA or gDNA.

The repertoire was sequenced with immunoSEQ multiplex PCR; TCRdb's copy has only in-frame clones and lacks some. Found here are about 280,000 clones, roughly 85% of them singletons; the top ten hold around 5.5%. The sequencing sample was made of peripheral blood. The chain is built from TRBV3-1 (or the pseudogene TRBV3-2) and TRBJ2-7; D might be TRBD2 (5 bases). This TCR came from a man between 50 and 59 years old with active or convalescent COVID-19. CDR3 amino acids: CASSHGGPEQYF. The CDR3 nucleotides read TGTGCCAGCAGCCACGGCGGGCCTGAGCAGTACTTC.